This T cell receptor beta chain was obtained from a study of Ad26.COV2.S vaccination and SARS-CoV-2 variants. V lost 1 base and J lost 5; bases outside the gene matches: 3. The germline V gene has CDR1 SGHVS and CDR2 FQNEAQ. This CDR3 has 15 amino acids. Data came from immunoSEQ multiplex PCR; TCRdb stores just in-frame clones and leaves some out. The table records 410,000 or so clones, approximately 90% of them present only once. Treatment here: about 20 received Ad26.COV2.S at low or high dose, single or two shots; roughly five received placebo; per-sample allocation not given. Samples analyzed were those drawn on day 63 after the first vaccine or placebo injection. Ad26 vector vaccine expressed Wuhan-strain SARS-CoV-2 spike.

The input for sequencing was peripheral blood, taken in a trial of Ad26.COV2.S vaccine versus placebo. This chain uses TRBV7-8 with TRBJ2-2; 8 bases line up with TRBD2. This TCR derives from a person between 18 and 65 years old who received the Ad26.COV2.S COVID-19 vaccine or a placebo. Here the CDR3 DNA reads TGTGCCAGCAGCTTAGGAGCGGGAGTTACCGGGGAGCTGTTTTTT. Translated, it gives CASSLGAGVTGELFF.